This passage covers 29 T cell receptor beta chains from one sample sequenced in a study of shared clonotypes between healthy human individuals. The method was immunoSEQ multiplex PCR; TCRdb's version includes in-frame clones alone and lacks a portion of them. The data show some 1.5 million clones, with over 95% seen just once and roughly 1.2% held by the top ten. Input material: naive CD4+ T cells sorted from blood. Subset in this sample: CD45RA+ positively selected. Receptors originate from a man aged 25 to 40 in good health.

The CDR3 DNA is TGTGCCAGCAGTCCCCTTACAGGGGATCCAGAGACCCAGTACTTC. Protein product: CASSPLTGDPETQYF. The V and J genes are TRBV28 and TRBJ2-5; 7 nucleotides agree with TRBD1. There are 15 residues in the CDR3. J lost 4 bases, V lost 5 bases, and 10 bases had no gene match. CDR1 and CDR2 from the germline V gene are MDHEN and SYDVKM.

The chain links TRBV30 to TRBJ1-5; D unclear. Trimming removed 3 bases from V and 7 bases from J, with 16 bases in between. The CDR3 has 14 amino acids. Germline CDR1 reads GTSNPN; CDR2 reads SVGIG (reference sequence). CDR3 DNA sequence: TGTGCCTGGAGCCCCGGGCAGGTAGGACAGCCCCAGCATTTT. Its translation: CAWSPGQVGQPQHF.

As regards this clone: Within the sample, other DNA sequences also encode this same CDR3. The chain uses TRBV18 and TRBJ2-3; D ambiguous. This CDR3 is built from 12 residues. The V gene lost 3 bases and the J gene lost 4 bases, with 5 bases spanning the gap. From germline, CDR1 is KGHSH and CDR2 LQKENI. The CDR3 is CASSPTPDTQYF. The CDR3 nucleotides read TGTGCCAGCTCACCCACGCCAGATACGCAGTATTTT.

The genes are TRBV18 and TRBJ2-1; unclear D gene. Germline lookup yields CDR1 KGHSH and CDR2 LQKENI. V lost 3 bases, J lost 4 bases, and 13 bases lay in between. This CDR3 region has 15 residues. The CDR3 loop is CASSPPGQTYNEQFF. The CDR3 DNA is TGTGCCAGCTCACCCCCCGGGCAGACTTACAATGAGCAGTTCTTC.

This chain uses TRBV5-6 with TRBJ2-3, with D uncertain. The CDR3 spans 13 residues. The V end was cut by 2 bases, the J end by 5 bases, with 9 bases between. The germline V gene encodes CDR1 SGHDT and CDR2 YYEEEE. As DNA, the CDR3 is TGTGCCAGCAGCTTAGAAGTAGTAGATACGCAGTATTTT. Amino acids: CASSLEVVDTQYF.

The chain uses TRBV11-2 and TRBJ2-7, with 7 nucleotides matching TRBD2. V was pared by 7 bases and J by 0 bases, with 15 bases of the junction left unmatched. The CDR3 loop spans 17 amino acids. Looked up from germline, CDR1 is SGHAT and CDR2 is FQNNGV. The CDR3 DNA reads TGTGCCAGCACCCAGGGACTAAATCGCCCGAGCTCCTACGAGCAGTACTTC. It specifies CASTQGLNRPSSYEQYF.

The chain uses TRBV7-9 and TRBJ2-2, with 11 bases fitting TRBD2. The germline V gene encodes CDR1 SEHNR and CDR2 FQNEAQ (reference sequence). The CDR3 runs to 18 residues. The J segment lost 2 bases and the V segment lost 5 bases, leaving 10 bases of the junction unmatched. The CDR3 here is CASSPPGGLAANTGELFF. The CDR3 nucleotides read TGTGCCAGCAGCCCACCGGGGGGACTAGCGGCCAACACCGGGGAGCTGTTTTTT.

CDR3 DNA sequence: TGTGCCAGTAGTACACCAGGGGAGGGCTATGGCTACACCTTC. It is translated as CASSTPGEGYGYTF. V gene TRBV19 combines with J gene TRBJ1-2, with D perhaps matching TRBD1 (6 bases). The germline V gene encodes CDR1 LNHDA and CDR2 SQIVND (reference sequence). The germline V and J ends were trimmed by 4 bases and 4 bases, with 13 bases remaining between them. The CDR3 contains 14 residues.

About this clone: The sample contains more than one DNA sequence encoding this CDR3. The rearrangement uses TRBV11-2 and TRBJ2-7, with 12 bases fitting TRBD2. Trimming removed 0 bases from V and 3 bases from J; junction bases left unmatched: 0. CDR1 SGHAT and CDR2 FQNNGV come from the germline V gene. This CDR3 is built from 15 residues. The CDR3 coding sequence is TGTGCCAGCAGCTTAGAACTAGCGGGAGGCTACGAGCAGTACTTC. This codes for CASSLELAGGYEQYF. Drawing the rest from reference TRBV11-2 and TRBJ2-7, the complete variable domain is EAGVAQSPRYKIIEKRQSVAFWCNPISGHATLYWYQQILGQGPKLLIQFQNNGVVDDSQLPKDRFSAERLKGVDSTLKIQPAKLEDSAVYLCASSLELAGGYEQYFGPGTRLTVT.

As concerns this clone: This specimen includes other DNA sequences encoding the same CDR3. The CDR3 region is CASSGRGYEQYF. Written as DNA, the CDR3 is TGTGCCAGCAGTGGGAGGGGCTACGAGCAGTACTTC. V and J are TRBV27 and TRBJ2-7; 7 positions match TRBD2. The CDR3 sequence is 12 residues long. V was pared by 5 bases and J by 3 bases, with 1 base of the junction left unmatched. Looked up from germline, CDR1 is MNHEY and CDR2 is SMNVEV (reference sequence).

V gene TRBV2 combines with J gene TRBJ2-7, with a possible D match to TRBD2 (6 bases). Trimming pared 5 bases from V and 6 bases from J, leaving 20 bases between. CDR1 and CDR2 from the germline V gene are SNHLY and FYNNEI. The CDR3 is 15 amino acids. CDR3 amino acids: CASSLAEITFGEQYF. The CDR3 DNA reads as TGTGCCAGCAGTTTAGCGGAAATAACGTTCGGCGAGCAGTACTTC.

The chain employs TRBV5-6 and TRBJ2-1; 8 positions agree with TRBD1. The germline V gene has CDR1 SGHDT and CDR2 YYEEEE. The CDR3 sequence is 15 residues long. V was pared by 1 base and J by 2 bases, with 2 bases of the junction left unmatched. CDR3 DNA sequence: TGTGCCAGCAGCTTGCGGGACAGGACCTACAATGAGCAGTTCTTC. It yields the protein CASSLRDRTYNEQFF.

This clone showed up just once. The sample holds other DNA sequences that translate to the same CDR3. The chain joins TRBV5-4 to TRBJ2-4; D is ambiguous. The V end was cut by 0 bases, the J end by 0 bases, with 7 bases between. Germline V gene sequence: CDR1 SGHNT, CDR2 YYREEE (reference sequence). The CDR3 has 15 amino acids. The CDR3 DNA is TGTGCCAGCAGCTTGGCAGGCGTAGCCAAAAACATTCAGTACTTC. Protein product: CASSLAGVAKNIQYF.

The chain employs TRBV2 and TRBJ2-1, with TRBD2 identical over 14 bases. Germline assignment: CDR1 SNHLY and CDR2 FYNNEI. The junction had 10 bases not matched to a gene; V was cut back by 4 bases and J by 8 bases. The length of the CDR3 is 17 residues. This chain's CDR3 is CASSGAGTSGSGHEQFF. The CDR3 coding sequence is TGTGCCAGCAGTGGGGCGGGGACTAGCGGGAGTGGCCATGAGCAGTTCTTC.

The rearrangement joins TRBV5-6 to TRBJ2-1; 8 bases align to TRBD2. The germline CDR1 and CDR2 sequences are SGHDT and YYEEEE. CDR3 length: 16 residues. V lost 2 bases, J lost 4 bases, and 8 bases stayed unmatched. The CDR3 nucleotides read TGTGCCAGCAGCTTAGGCGGGAGGTTGCGGTACAATGAGCAGTTCTTC. Encoded protein: CASSLGGRLRYNEQFF.

The chain has TRBV29-1 and TRBJ1-1; no clear D. Trimming took off 0 bases at V and 10 bases at J, with 15 bases between the two ends. CDR1 is SQVTM and CDR2 is ANQGSEA in the germline V gene. CDR3 length: 13 residues. The CDR3 nucleotides read TGCAGCGTTGAAGATCGAGGGTTTTTAGGAGCTTTCTTT. Translation gives CSVEDRGFLGAFF. Complete variable domain (other parts from reference TRBV29-1 and TRBJ1-1): SAVISQKPSRDICQRGTSLTIQCQVDSQVTMMFWYRQQPGQSLTLIATANQGSEATYESGFVIDKFPISRPNLTFSTLTVSNMSPEDSSIYLCSVEDRGFLGAFFGQGTRLTVV.

The J gene is TRBJ1-2, the V gene TRBV28; D ambiguous. Germline CDR1 reads MDHEN; CDR2 reads SYDVKM. The CDR3 totals 14 residues. Trimming stripped 5 bases from V and 3 bases from J, with 13 bases between. The CDR3 sequence is CASSERTDYYGYTF. The CDR3 DNA reads TGTGCCAGCAGTGAAAGGACGGATTACTATGGCTACACCTTC.

The gene calls are TRBV11-2 and TRBJ2-5, with D possibly matching TRBD1 (6 bases). Germline V gene lookup returns CDR1 SGHAT and CDR2 FQNNGV. There are 17 residues in the CDR3. The V gene lost 5 bases and the J gene lost 2 bases, with 21 bases spanning the gap. The CDR3 is CASSVQGLWMGQETQYF. CDR3 nucleotides: TGTGCCAGCAGCGTACAGGGTTTATGGATGGGGCAAGAGACCCAGTACTTC.

The CDR3 DNA reads TGTGCCAGCAGTAGCCGGACAGGGGGCGGCCAAGAGACCCAGTACTTC. Translated, it gives CASSSRTGGGQETQYF. V and J are TRBV27 and TRBJ2-5; 11 nucleotides agree with TRBD1. Germline loops: CDR1 MNHEY, CDR2 SMNVEV (reference sequence). The ends lost 5 bases at V and 1 base at J; junction bases unmatched: 6. The CDR3 loop spans 16 amino acids.

V usage is TRBV7-9 and J usage is TRBJ2-3; either TRBD1 or TRBD2 may supply D (6 bases each). Per germline, CDR1 SEHNR and CDR2 FQNEAQ (reference sequence). Trimming pared 6 bases from V and 0 bases from J, leaving 19 bases between. This CDR3 is built from 17 residues. Here the CDR3 reads CASSPGRRGGSTDTQYF. In nucleotides, the CDR3 is TGTGCCAGCAGTCCAGGAAGAAGAGGGGGGAGCACAGATACGCAGTATTTT.

The V and J genes are TRBV6-5 and TRBJ2-1; a possible D gene is TRBD1 (6 bases). The CDR3 is made up of 15 amino acids. Trimming removed 3 bases from V and 0 bases from J, with 9 bases in between. CDR1 and CDR2 from the germline V gene are MNHEY and SVGAGI. The CDR3 loop reads CASSYQGPSYNEQFF. CDR3 sequence (DNA): TGTGCCAGCAGTTATCAGGGGCCCTCCTACAATGAGCAGTTCTTC.

V gene TRBV5-4 combines with J gene TRBJ2-5; D perhaps matches TRBD2 (5 bases). V was pared by 2 bases and J by 1 base, with 12 bases between. The CDR3 has 15 residues. The germline V gene encodes CDR1 SGHNT and CDR2 YYREEE (reference sequence). The CDR3 DNA is TGTGCCAGCAGCTTCTACACCGGGGTCCAAGAGACCCAGTACTTC. It codes for CASSFYTGVQETQYF.

The chain couples TRBV10-3 to TRBJ2-3, with TRBD2 as a possible D gene (5 bases). Trimming removed 3 bases at V and 4 bases at J, with 20 bases between. This CDR3 has 17 amino acids. Germline V gives CDR1 ENHRY, CDR2 SYGVKD. For the CDR3, the DNA is TGTGCCATCAGTGAATTTGGAGCGGTTCCCCCGCCAGATACGCAGTATTTT. Translation: CAISEFGAVPPPDTQYF.

J is TRBJ2-7 and V is TRBV29-1, with 13 bases identical to TRBD2. There are 15 residues in the CDR3. Trimming removed 6 bases from V and 5 bases from J; junction bases left unmatched: 10. The germline V gene encodes CDR1 SQVTM and CDR2 ANQGSEA. CDR3 coding DNA: TGCAGCGTGGGGACTAGCGGGATAGTAAGTGACGAGCAGTACTTC. Its protein is CSVGTSGIVSDEQYF.

In its sample, this clone was seen once. This chain connects TRBV19 to TRBJ2-1; D possibly corresponds to TRBD2 (5 bases). This CDR3 spans 13 amino acids. Germline V gene lookup returns CDR1 LNHDA and CDR2 SQIVND (reference sequence). V was shortened by 6 bases and J by 10 bases, with 16 bases between the two germline ends. CDR3 sequence (DNA): TGTGCCAGTAGCCTGAGGTTTCGGGGAGAGCAGTTCTTC. It yields the protein CASSLRFRGEQFF.

Details on this clone: Germline and junction disagree at one end, which may indicate a read error. V and J are TRBV7-2 and TRBJ2-7; TRBD1 aligns across 8 bases. Looked up from germline, CDR1 is SGHTA and CDR2 is FQGNSA. The CDR3 contains 18 residues. The CDR3 protein is CASSLGPPGGRSSYEQYF. CDR3 sequence (DNA): TGTGCCAGCAGTTTAGGCCCACCAGGGGGCAGGAGCTCCTACGAGCAGTACTTC.

The rearrangement joins TRBV5-1 to TRBJ2-1, with 12 bases that match TRBD1. The germline CDR1 and CDR2 sequences are SGHRS and YFSETQ. The CDR3 is made up of 15 amino acids. V lost 2 bases, J lost 9 bases, and 6 bases stayed unmatched. The CDR3 nucleotides read TGCGCCAGCAGCTTTTTGGGACAGGGGGCAGGTGAGCAGTTCTTC. This encodes CASSFLGQGAGEQFF.

CDR3 protein: CAYQTMGGTGLSLGYTF. Here the CDR3 DNA reads TGTGCCTACCAAACGATGGGAGGGACAGGGCTCTCTCTTGGCTACACCTTC. The chain recombines TRBV5-4 with TRBJ1-2; TRBD1 matches 9 bases. The CDR3 is 17 residues long. After removal of 10 bases from V and 7 bases from J, the junction contained 23 bases not matched to a gene. In germline, CDR1 is SGHNT, CDR2 YYREEE (reference sequence).

This rearrangement joins TRBV4-1 to TRBJ2-2, with D perhaps being TRBD1 or TRBD2 (5 bases each). Germline-derived CDR1 and CDR2 are MGHRA and YSYEKL. Deletions cut 0 bases from V and 7 bases from J, with 15 bases between. CDR3 length: 16 residues. Here the CDR3 DNA reads TGCGCCAGCAGCCAAGATGGGCGAGGGGCCATCGGGGAGCTGTTTTTT. Amino acids: CASSQDGRGAIGELFF.